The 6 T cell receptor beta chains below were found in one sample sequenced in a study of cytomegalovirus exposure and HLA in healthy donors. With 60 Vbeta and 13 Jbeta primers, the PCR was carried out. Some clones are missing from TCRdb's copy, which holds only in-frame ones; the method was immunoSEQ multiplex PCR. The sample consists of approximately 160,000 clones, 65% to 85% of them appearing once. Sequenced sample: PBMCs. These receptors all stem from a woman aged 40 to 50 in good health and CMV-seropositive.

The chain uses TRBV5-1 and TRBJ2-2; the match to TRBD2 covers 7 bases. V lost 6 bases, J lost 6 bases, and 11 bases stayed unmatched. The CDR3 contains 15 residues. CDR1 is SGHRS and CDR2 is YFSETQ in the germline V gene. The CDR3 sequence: CASNGAGKIAGELFF. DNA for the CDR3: TGCGCCAGCAACGGAGCGGGGAAAATCGCCGGGGAGCTGTTTTTT.

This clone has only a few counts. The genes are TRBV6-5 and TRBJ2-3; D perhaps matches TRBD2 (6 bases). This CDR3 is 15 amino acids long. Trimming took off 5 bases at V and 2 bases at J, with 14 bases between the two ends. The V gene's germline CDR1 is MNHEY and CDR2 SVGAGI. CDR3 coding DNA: TGTGCCAGCAGTCCCCGCGGACTAATCACAGATACGCAGTATTTT. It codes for CASSPRGLITDTQYF.

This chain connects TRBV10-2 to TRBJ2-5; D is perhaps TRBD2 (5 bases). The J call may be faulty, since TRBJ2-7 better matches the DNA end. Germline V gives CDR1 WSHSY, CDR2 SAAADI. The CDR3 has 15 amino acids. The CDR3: CASRNADYPGSEQYF. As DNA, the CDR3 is TGCGCCAGCAGGAACGCTGACTACCCAGGTAGCGAGCAGTACTTC.

The CDR3, as DNA: TGTGCCACCAGCAGAGAGGGACTAGGGGTATCGACCCAGTACTTC. Its translation is CATSREGLGVSTQYF. The chain recombines TRBV15 with TRBJ2-5; 8 nucleotides match TRBD2. Germline-derived CDR1 and CDR2 are LNHNV and YYDKDF (reference sequence). CDR3 length equals 15 residues. Germline trimming cut 0 bases from V and 7 bases from J; bases unmatched to any gene: 7.

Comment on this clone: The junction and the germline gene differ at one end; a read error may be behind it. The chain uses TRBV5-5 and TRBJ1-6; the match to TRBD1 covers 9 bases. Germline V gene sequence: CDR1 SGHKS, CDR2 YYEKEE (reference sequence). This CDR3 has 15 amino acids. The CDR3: CASSRDRGYDSPLHF. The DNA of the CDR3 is TGCGCCAGCAGCCGAGACAGGGGGTATGATTCACCCCTCCACTTT.

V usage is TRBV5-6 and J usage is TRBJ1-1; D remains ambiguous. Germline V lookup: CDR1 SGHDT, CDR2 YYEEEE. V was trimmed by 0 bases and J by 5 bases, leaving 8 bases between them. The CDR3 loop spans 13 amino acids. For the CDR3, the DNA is TGTGCCAGCAGCTTGGCGGTTTGGACTGAAGCTTTCTTT. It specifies CASSLAVWTEAFF.